This T cell receptor beta chain was captured in a study of blood T cell repertoires in COVID-19. Overall study: Nucleic acid was either cDNA or gDNA, and it came from T cells, B-cell-depleted T cells, or PBMCs.

Authors' analysis steps: Nucleated cell number was recorded as an estimate derived from reference gene primer amplification. Assay: immunoSEQ multiplex PCR; the TCRdb copy retains only in-frame clones and omits some. That table is the source of V, J and clone size, and D and trimming were worked out from the DNA. Among about 150,000 clones listed, around 84% were seen once. The CDR3 consists of 14 residues. Germline CDR1 is SGHNT and CDR2 is YYREEE (reference sequence). The V gene lost 3 bases and the J gene lost 7 bases, with 16 bases spanning the gap. Material for sequencing was peripheral blood. The origin of this receptor is a woman aged 50 to 65 with acute or convalescent COVID-19. V and J are TRBV5-4 and TRBJ2-5; a weak D match, TRBD2 (6 bases). CDR3 coding DNA: TGTGCCAGCAGCTCGGGGACTCCCCCTGCGACCCAGTACTTC. Amino acid sequence: CASSSGTPPATQYF.